The 22 T cell receptor beta chains below were found in one sample sequenced in a study of spatial heterogeneity in lung cancer. One entry per CDR3 protein, called by TCRdb with MiXCR from the 5' RACE reads. This sample has about 36,000 distinct CDR3 sequences, with 4% to 6% found just once. The sample's time point: sample taken at primary tumor resection. Frozen PBMC, nontumor lung or tumor provided whole RNA, which was sequenced unsorted. Sequencing was performed on PBMCs, taken at surgery. The receptors derive from a female donor with early-stage non-small cell lung cancer.

The table lists this clonotype with many counts. The chain is built from TRBV18 and TRBJ2-3; the match to TRBD1 covers 9 bases. Germline CDR1 and CDR2: KGHSH and LQKENI. With 3 bases clipped from V and 0 bases from J, the junction kept 7 bases outside the gene matches. This CDR3 is built from 17 residues. CDR3: CASSPPLTGGSTDTQYF. Written as DNA, the CDR3 is TGTGCCAGCTCACCCCCCTTGACAGGGGGTAGCACAGATACGCAGTATTTT. The whole variable domain, filled in from reference TRBV18 and TRBJ2-3, reads NAGVMQNPRHLVRRRGQEARLRCSPMKGHSHVYWYRQLPEEGLKFMVYLQKENIIDESGMPKERFSAEFPKEGPSILRIQQVVRGDSAAYFCASSPPLTGGSTDTQYFGPGTRLTVL.

Ten or more counts support this clonotype. The V gene is TRBV29-1, the J gene TRBJ2-5; the D gene could be TRBD1 or TRBD2 (5 bases each). Looked up from germline, CDR1 is SQVTM and CDR2 is ANQGSEA. This CDR3 is 12 amino acids long. V was shortened by 7 bases and J by 2 bases, with 11 bases between the two germline ends. CDR3 bases: TGCAGCGGTGGGACGGTACAAGAGACCCAGTACTTC. Its protein product is CSGGTVQETQYF.

This clonotype was detected ten times or more. This chain uses TRBV19 with TRBJ2-3; D unresolved. CDR3 length: 13 residues. The ends were cut back, 3 bases at V and 0 bases at J, with 4 bases in the middle. The germline V gene has CDR1 LNHDA and CDR2 SQIVND (reference sequence). The CDR3 reads CASSMASTDTQYF. CDR3 bases: TGTGCCAGTAGTATGGCTAGCACAGATACGCAGTATTTT.

This rearrangement joins TRBV10-2 to TRBJ2-3; unclear D gene. The V gene lost 3 bases and the J gene lost 0 bases, with 10 bases spanning the gap. Germline CDR1 and CDR2: WSHSY and SAAADI. This CDR3 comprises 15 residues. CDR3 protein: CASSESVMSTDTQYF. CDR3 bases: TGCGCCAGCAGTGAATCCGTCATGAGCACAGATACGCAGTATTTT.

This clonotype was counted many times. This chain connects TRBV6-2 or TRBV6-3 to TRBJ2-1; maybe TRBD1 (6 bases). The CDR3 covers 17 residues. The germline V gene has CDR1 MNHEY and CDR2 SVGEGT. V was shortened by 0 bases and J by 3 bases, with 15 bases between the two germline ends. The DNA of the CDR3 is TGTGCCAGCAGTTACTCGATATTGCGCAGGGGCTACAATGAGCAGTTCTTC. Translating it yields CASSYSILRRGYNEQFF.

The V gene is TRBV6-5, the J gene TRBJ2-1; 8 bases line up with TRBD1. The CDR3 is 15 residues long. V was pared by 2 bases and J by 5 bases, with 5 bases of the junction left unmatched. Germline lookup yields CDR1 MNHEY and CDR2 SVGAGI. In nucleotides, the CDR3 is TGTGCCAGCAGTTACGGGGGGACAGGCAACAATGAGCAGTTCTTC. It encodes CASSYGGTGNNEQFF.

This clonotype was picked up many times. The chain is built from TRBV7-8 and TRBJ2-1, with 10 nucleotides matching TRBD1. V lost 4 bases to trimming and J lost 8 bases; unmatched junction nucleotides: 2. Germline V gives CDR1 SGHVS, CDR2 FQNEAQ. The CDR3 loop spans 13 amino acids. The CDR3, as DNA: TGTGCCAGCAGCTACGGGACAGGGGATGAGCAGTTCTTC. It specifies CASSYGTGDEQFF.

This clonotype was seen repeatedly, ten times or more. The chain uses TRBV29-1 and TRBJ2-5, with a tentative D call TRBD1 (5 bases). Looked up from germline, CDR1 is SQVTM and CDR2 is ANQGSEA. CDR3 length equals 12 residues. The V end was cut by 5 bases, the J end by 1 base, with 8 bases between. The CDR3 DNA follows: TGCAGCGTTATTGACAGCCAAGAGACCCAGTACTTC. It is translated as CSVIDSQETQYF.

This clonotype has ten or more counts. The rearrangement joins TRBV27 to TRBJ2-2; D unclear. The germline V and J ends were trimmed by 4 bases and 1 base, with 7 bases remaining between them. The germline V gene encodes CDR1 MNHEY and CDR2 SMNVEV (reference sequence). This CDR3 comprises 14 residues. Here the CDR3 DNA reads TGTGCCAGCAGTTGGACGGTGAACACCGGGGAGCTGTTTTTT. The encoded protein is CASSWTVNTGELFF.

This clonotype was observed at least ten times. The rearrangement joins TRBV9 to TRBJ1-2, with D possibly being TRBD1 (5 bases). The CDR3 length is 13 residues. Trimming took off 3 bases at V and 5 bases at J, with 11 bases between the two ends. Germline loops: CDR1 SGDLS, CDR2 YYNGEE. CDR3 sequence reads: CASSATVEYGYTF. The CDR3 region has the DNA TGTGCCAGCAGCGCGACAGTGGAATATGGCTACACCTTC.

This clonotype was recorded many times. The chain recombines TRBV27 with TRBJ1-1; a possible D gene is TRBD1 (5 bases). This CDR3 spans 14 amino acids. Germline CDR1 reads MNHEY; CDR2 reads SMNVEV (reference sequence). V was shortened by 2 bases and J by 1 base, with 8 bases between the two germline ends. The CDR3 loop reads CASSLGAGNTEAFF. As DNA, the CDR3 is TGTGCCAGCAGTTTAGGGGCCGGGAACACTGAAGCTTTCTTT.

This clonotype was seen repeatedly, ten times or more. The genes are TRBV10-2 and TRBJ2-3; perhaps TRBD2 as D (5 bases). The CDR3 contains 16 residues. Germline CDR1 is WSHSY and CDR2 is SAAADI. Between the trimmed V and J ends, which lost 9 bases and 0 bases, there was a span of 19 bases. CDR3 sequence: CARNEERSPSTDTQYF. The CDR3 DNA follows: TGCGCCAGAAACGAAGAGCGGAGCCCAAGCACAGATACGCAGTATTTT.

This clonotype was recorded only once. V gene TRBV5-5 combines with J gene TRBJ1-2; D uncertain. Germline V lookup: CDR1 SGHKS, CDR2 YYEKEE (reference sequence). The CDR3 extends over 13 amino acids. V shed 0 bases and J shed 6 bases, with 9 bases lying between them. CDR3 nucleotides: TGTGCCAGCAGCTTGGTTGCGGTGGATGGCTACACCTTC. This sequence encodes CASSLVAVDGYTF.

This clonotype showed up many times. V and J are TRBV29-1 and TRBJ1-1, with D possibly TRBD1 on 6 matching bases. The V and J ends lost 0 bases and 6 bases respectively, with 17 bases between them. There are 15 residues in the CDR3. CDR1 and CDR2 (germline): SQVTM, ANQGSEA. The CDR3 spells CSVEDVGRGRAEAFF. The CDR3 bases are TGCAGCGTTGAAGATGTAGGCAGGGGCAGGGCTGAAGCTTTCTTT.

This clonotype was recorded at least ten times. The chain recombines TRBV29-1 with TRBJ1-2, with 9 positions matching TRBD1. CDR1 and CDR2 (germline): SQVTM, ANQGSEA. V trimming: 5 bases; J trimming: 7 bases; junction bases outside the gene matches: 5. This CDR3 contains 12 residues. The CDR3 is CSVWTGEGGYTF. The CDR3 nucleotides are TGCAGCGTTTGGACAGGGGAAGGTGGCTACACCTTC.

Many counts were recorded for this clonotype. This chain links TRBV29-1 with TRBJ2-3; no firm D call. V was pared by 3 bases and J by 1 base, with 5 bases between. The CDR3 consists of 12 residues. Germline loops: CDR1 SQVTM, CDR2 ANQGSEA. CDR3 sequence: CSVDQGTDTQYF. CDR3 bases: TGCAGCGTTGACCAGGGCACAGATACGCAGTATTTT.

This clonotype was observed at least ten times. The gene calls are TRBV6-2 or TRBV6-3 and TRBJ1-5; D might be TRBD1 (5 bases). This CDR3 comprises 14 residues. The V end lost 6 bases, the J end lost 4 bases, and 13 bases lay between the germline ends. Germline CDR1 is MNHEY and CDR2 is SVGEGT. As DNA, the CDR3 is TGTGCCAGCAGGAAGGGGCCCTTTAATCAGCCCCAGCATTTT. This codes for CASRKGPFNQPQHF.

This chain connects TRBV12-3 or TRBV12-4 to TRBJ2-1, with D possibly being TRBD2 (6 bases). The CDR3 length is 15 residues. V was shortened by 6 bases and J by 9 bases, with 21 bases between the two germline ends. The CDR3 DNA sequence: TGTGCCAGCAGCCCCCGGCAGGGCGGGGCCGGTGAGCAGTTCTTC. Protein: CASSPRQGGAGEQFF.

This clonotype was found many times. J is TRBJ1-2 and V is TRBV18; the D gene is possibly TRBD1 (5 bases). V was cut by 4 bases and J by 3 bases, with 12 bases left in between. The CDR3 runs to 14 residues. Per the germline V gene, CDR1 is KGHSH and CDR2 is LQKENI. CDR3 sequence reads: CASSLSGGDYGYTF. The DNA of the CDR3 is TGTGCCAGCTCACTCTCGGGAGGGGACTATGGCTACACCTTC.

This clonotype was observed many times. At one boundary the junction diverges from the germline segment, which might be a read error. The V and J genes are TRBV7-7 and TRBJ2-5; no clear D. Germline lookup yields CDR1 SSHAT and CDR2 FNYEAQ (reference sequence). The CDR3 is 14 amino acids. CDR3 protein: CASSLVPGQETQYF. The CDR3 region has the DNA TGTGCTAGCAGCTTAGTCCCGGGTCAAGAGACCCAGTACTTC.

This clonotype was detected ten times or more. The rearrangement uses TRBV5-1 and TRBJ1-1; TRBD1 matches at 7 bases. The CDR3 has 18 amino acids. Germline V gene lookup returns CDR1 SGHRS and CDR2 YFSETQ. V lost 1 base to trimming and J lost 1 base; unmatched junction nucleotides: 13. The CDR3 spells CASSLWPRQGQGNTEAFF. In nucleotides, the CDR3 is TGCGCCAGCAGCTTGTGGCCCCGACAGGGCCAGGGGAACACTGAAGCTTTCTTT.

This clonotype was detected ten times or more. The genes are TRBV20-1 and TRBJ2-1; D unclear. CDR3 size: 14 residues. Germline V CDR1 and CDR2: DFQATT, SNEGSKA (reference sequence). Trimming removed 8 bases at V and 4 bases at J, with 18 bases between. The CDR3, as DNA: TGCAGTATAGTTGACCCAAGTCATTACAATGAGCAGTTCTTC. This translates into CSIVDPSHYNEQFF.